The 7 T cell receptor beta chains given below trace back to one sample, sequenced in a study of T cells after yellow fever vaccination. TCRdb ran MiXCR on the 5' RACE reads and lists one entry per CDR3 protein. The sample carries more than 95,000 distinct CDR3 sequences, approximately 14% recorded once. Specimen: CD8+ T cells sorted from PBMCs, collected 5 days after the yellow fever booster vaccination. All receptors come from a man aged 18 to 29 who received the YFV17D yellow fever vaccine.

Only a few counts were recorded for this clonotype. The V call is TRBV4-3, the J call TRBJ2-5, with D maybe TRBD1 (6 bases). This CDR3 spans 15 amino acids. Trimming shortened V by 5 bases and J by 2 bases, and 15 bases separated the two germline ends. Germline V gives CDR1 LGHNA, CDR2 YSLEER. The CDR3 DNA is TGCGCCAGCAGCTCCAGGGGCAGGGGACAAGAGACCCAGTACTTC. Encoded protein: CASSSRGRGQETQYF.

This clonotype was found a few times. In nucleotides, the CDR3 is TGTGCCAGCAGCGGCCCGGGACAGGGGTACTTTGAGCAGTTCTTC. It is translated as CASSGPGQGYFEQFF. The rearrangement links TRBV7-2 to TRBJ2-1; 10 bases are a match to TRBD1. Germline assignment: CDR1 SGHTA and CDR2 FQGNSA. The CDR3 is 15 residues long. J lost 9 bases, V lost 5 bases, and 10 bases had no gene match.

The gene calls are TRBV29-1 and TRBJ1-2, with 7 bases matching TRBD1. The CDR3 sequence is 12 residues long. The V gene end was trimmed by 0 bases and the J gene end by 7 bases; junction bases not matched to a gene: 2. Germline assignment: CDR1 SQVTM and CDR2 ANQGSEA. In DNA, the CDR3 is TGCAGCGTTGAAGATCAGGGGGGTGGCTACACCTTC. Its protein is CSVEDQGGGYTF. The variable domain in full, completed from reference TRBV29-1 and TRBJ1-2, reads SAVISQKPSRDICQRGTSLTIQCQVDSQVTMMFWYRQQPGQSLTLIATANQGSEATYESGFVIDKFPISRPNLTFSTLTVSNMSPEDSSIYLCSVEDQGGGYTFGSGTRLTVV.

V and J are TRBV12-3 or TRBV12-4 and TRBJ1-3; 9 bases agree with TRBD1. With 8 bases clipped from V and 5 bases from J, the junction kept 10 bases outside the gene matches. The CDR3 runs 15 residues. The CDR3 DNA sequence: TGTGCCAGCGGGACAGGGAAAAGCCAGCGAAACACCATATATTTT. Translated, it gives CASGTGKSQRNTIYF.

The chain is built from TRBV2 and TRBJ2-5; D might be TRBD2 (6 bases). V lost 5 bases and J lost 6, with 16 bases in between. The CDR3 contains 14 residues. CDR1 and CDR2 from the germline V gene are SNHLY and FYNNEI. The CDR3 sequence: CASSWRVGFQTQYF. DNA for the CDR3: TGTGCCAGCAGTTGGAGGGTAGGGTTCCAGACCCAGTACTTC.

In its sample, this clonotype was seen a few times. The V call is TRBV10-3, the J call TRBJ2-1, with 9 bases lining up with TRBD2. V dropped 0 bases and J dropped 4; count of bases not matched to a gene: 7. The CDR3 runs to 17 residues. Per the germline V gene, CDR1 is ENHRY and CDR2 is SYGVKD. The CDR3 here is CAISESTSGGTYNEQFF. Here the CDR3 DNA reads TGTGCCATCAGTGAGTCCACGAGCGGGGGGACTTACAATGAGCAGTTCTTC.

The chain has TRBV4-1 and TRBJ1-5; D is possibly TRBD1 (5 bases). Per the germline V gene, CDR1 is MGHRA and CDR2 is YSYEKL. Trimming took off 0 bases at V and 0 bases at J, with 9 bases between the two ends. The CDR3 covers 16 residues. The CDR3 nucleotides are TGCGCCAGCAGCCAAGAAGGGGTGTATAGCAATCAGCCCCAGCATTTT. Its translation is CASSQEGVYSNQPQHF.